This T cell receptor beta chain derives from a study of blood T cell repertoires in COVID-19. Study overall: Italy, Spain and the United States were the sources of the convalescent and acute COVID-19 samples. Nucleic acid was either cDNA or gDNA, and it came from T cells, B-cell-depleted T cells, or PBMCs.

Patients at the Seattle site were enrolled during active infection and followed longitudinally. Trimming took 5 bases from V and 0 from J, leaving 13 bases between them. Germline CDR1 and CDR2: SSHAT and FNYEAQ (reference sequence). This CDR3 contains 15 residues. Libraries were prepared by immunoSEQ multiplex PCR; TCRdb keeps only in-frame clonotypes and omits some of them. Of fewer than 450,000 clones detected, approximately 88% appear once; the ten largest clones hold around an eighth. The sequenced sample consisted of peripheral blood. The origin of this receptor is a woman in her forties or fifties with COVID-19, enrolled during active disease. The rearrangement uses TRBV7-7 and TRBJ2-5, with a possible D match to TRBD2 (7 bases). CDR3 sequence: CASSPGGAYQETQYF. The CDR3 bases are TGTGCCAGCAGCCCGGGGGGCGCGTACCAAGAGACCCAGTACTTC.